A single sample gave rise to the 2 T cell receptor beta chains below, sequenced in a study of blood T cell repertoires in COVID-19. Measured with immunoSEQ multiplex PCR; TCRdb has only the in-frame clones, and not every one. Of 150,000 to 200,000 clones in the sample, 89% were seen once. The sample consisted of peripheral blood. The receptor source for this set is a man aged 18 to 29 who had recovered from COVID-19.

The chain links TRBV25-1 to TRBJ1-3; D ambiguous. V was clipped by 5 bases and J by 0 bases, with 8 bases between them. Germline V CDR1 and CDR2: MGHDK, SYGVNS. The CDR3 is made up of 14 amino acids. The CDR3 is CASSPGNSGNTIYF. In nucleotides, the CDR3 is TGTGCCAGCAGTCCCGGGAACTCTGGAAACACCATATATTTT.

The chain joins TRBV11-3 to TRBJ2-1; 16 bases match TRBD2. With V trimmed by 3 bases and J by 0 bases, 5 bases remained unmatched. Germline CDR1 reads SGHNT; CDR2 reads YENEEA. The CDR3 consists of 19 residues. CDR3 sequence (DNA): TGTGCCAGCAGCTTCGCGGGACTAGCGGGAGGGAACTCCTACAATGAGCAGTTCTTC. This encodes CASSFAGLAGGNSYNEQFF.